This TCR beta chain appears in the sequencing data of a study of T cell repertoires in cytomegalovirus infection. Study details: Matching HLA type, along with CMV infection, was indicated by public TCR beta signatures.

Study findings and constraints: The study identified carriers of CMV plus the relevant HLA from cumulative public TCR beta family frequency. The response measured ex vivo was dominated by TCR beta clonotypes (HLA-C-restricted and CMV-specific).

On this clonotype: Its antigen is as yet unknown.

The CDR3 is 19 residues long. The V gene end was trimmed by 0 bases and the J gene end by 7 bases; junction bases not matched to a gene: 17. Germline lookup yields CDR1 LNHDA and CDR2 SQIVND (reference sequence). TCRdb re-called the reads with MiXCR, one entry per CDR3 protein. This table has around 300,000 distinct CDR3 sequences, 22% appearing once. Sequencing was performed on cultured PBMCs, taken from culture after CMV antigen stimulation. This receptor was identified in a human donor in good health (CMV status not recorded). Some clones in this sample may be carry-over from other donors' samples. V is TRBV19 and J is TRBJ1-5; 8 bases fit TRBD1. The CDR3 loop reads CASSIDTTRTGRGGQPQHF. In nucleotides, the CDR3 is TGTGCCAGTAGTATAGATACAACCCGGACAGGGCGAGGGGGGCAGCCCCAGCATTTT.